Sequencing of this T cell receptor beta chain was carried out in a study of blood T cell repertoires in COVID-19. This clone showed up many times. Recruits, aged about 18 to 95 years, lived in 20 to 30 US areas. Cohort assignment relied on participant-reported clinical history. Sequencing was performed with immunoSEQ multiplex PCR; in TCRdb, only in-frame clones are kept and a portion is missing. Counted here are 200,000 to 250,000 clones, more than 75% occurring once; the ten biggest clones make up 4.3%. The sequence was collected from a man aged 25-40 years with acute COVID-19. The sequencing sample was made of PBMCs or T cells enriched from blood (not recorded which).

The DNA of the CDR3 is TGTGCCAGCAGTGAGATGGGGACATATAATCAGCCCCAGCATTTT. Protein sequence: CASSEMGTYNQPQHF. This chain connects TRBV6-1 to TRBJ1-5, with D perhaps TRBD1 (6 bases). The CDR3 has 15 amino acids. CDR1 is MNHNS, CDR2 SASEGT, per germline. Trimming removed 3 bases from V and 4 bases from J, with 13 bases in between.